This TCR beta chain originates from a study of blood T cell repertoires in COVID-19. Study overall: PBMCs, B-cell-depleted T cells, or T cells provided the cDNA or gDNA that made up the material.

Assay used: immunoSEQ multiplex PCR; TCRdb lists only in-frame clones, some missing. This table holds more than 150,000 clones, roughly 80% found once. There are 15 residues in the CDR3. Trimming removed 2 bases at V and 3 bases at J, with 10 bases between. CDR1 is MGHRA, CDR2 YSYEKL, per germline. The sequence was obtained from a man in his sixties who had been exposed to COVID-19. Input material: PBMCs or T cells enriched from blood (not recorded which). V is TRBV4-1 and J is TRBJ1-4; no reliable D call. Here the CDR3 DNA reads TGCGCCAGCAGCCAATGGCTGGGCCCTAATGAAAAACTGTTTTTT. This codes for CASSQWLGPNEKLFF.